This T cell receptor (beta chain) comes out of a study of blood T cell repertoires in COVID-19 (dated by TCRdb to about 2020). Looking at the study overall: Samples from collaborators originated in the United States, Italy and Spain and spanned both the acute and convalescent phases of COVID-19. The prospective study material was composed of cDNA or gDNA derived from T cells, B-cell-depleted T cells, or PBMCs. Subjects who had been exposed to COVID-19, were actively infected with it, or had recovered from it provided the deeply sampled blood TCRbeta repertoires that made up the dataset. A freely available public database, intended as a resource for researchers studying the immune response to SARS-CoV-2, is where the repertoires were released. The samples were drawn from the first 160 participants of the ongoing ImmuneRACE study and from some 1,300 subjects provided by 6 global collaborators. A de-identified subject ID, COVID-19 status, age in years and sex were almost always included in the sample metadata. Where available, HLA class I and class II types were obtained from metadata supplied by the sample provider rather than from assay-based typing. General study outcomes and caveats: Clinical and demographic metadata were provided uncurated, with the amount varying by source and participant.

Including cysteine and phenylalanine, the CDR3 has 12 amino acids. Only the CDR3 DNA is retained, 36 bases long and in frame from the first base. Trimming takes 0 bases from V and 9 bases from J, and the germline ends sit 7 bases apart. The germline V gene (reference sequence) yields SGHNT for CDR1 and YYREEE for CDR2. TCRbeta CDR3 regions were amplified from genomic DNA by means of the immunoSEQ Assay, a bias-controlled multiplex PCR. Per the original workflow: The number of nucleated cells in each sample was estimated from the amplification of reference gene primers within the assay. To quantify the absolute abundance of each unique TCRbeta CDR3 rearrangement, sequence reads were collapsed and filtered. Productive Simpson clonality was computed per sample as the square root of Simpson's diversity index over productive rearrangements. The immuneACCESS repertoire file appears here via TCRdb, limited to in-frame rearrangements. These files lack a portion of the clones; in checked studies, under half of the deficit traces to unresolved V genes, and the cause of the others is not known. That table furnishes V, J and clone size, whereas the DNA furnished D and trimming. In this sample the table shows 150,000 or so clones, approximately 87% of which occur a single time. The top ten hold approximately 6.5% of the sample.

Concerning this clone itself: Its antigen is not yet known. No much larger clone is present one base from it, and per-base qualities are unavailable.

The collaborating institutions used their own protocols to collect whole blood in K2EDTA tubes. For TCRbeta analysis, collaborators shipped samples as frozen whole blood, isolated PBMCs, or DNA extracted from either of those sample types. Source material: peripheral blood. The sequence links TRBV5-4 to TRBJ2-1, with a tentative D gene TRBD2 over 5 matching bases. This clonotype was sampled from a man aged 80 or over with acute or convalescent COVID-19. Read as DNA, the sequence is TGTGCCAGCAGCTTGGAGGCGGGTGAGCAGTTCTTC. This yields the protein CASSLEAGEQFF.